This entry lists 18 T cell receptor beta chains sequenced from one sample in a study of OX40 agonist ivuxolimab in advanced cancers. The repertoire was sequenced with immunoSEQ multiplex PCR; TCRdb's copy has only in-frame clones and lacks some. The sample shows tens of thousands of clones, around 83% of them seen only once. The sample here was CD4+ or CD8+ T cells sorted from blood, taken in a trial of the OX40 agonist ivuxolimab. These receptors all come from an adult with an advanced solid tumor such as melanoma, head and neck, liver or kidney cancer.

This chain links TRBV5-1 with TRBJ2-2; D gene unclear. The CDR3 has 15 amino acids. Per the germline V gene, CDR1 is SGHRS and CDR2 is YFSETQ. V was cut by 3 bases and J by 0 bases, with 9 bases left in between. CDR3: CASSSGSPNTGELFF. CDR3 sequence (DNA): TGCGCCAGCAGCTCCGGGTCCCCGAACACCGGGGAGCTGTTTTTT.

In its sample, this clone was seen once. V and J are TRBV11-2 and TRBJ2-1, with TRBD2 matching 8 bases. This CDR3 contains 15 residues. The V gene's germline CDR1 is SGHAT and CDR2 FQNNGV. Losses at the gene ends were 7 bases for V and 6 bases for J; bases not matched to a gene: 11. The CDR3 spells CASIAGTRRLNEQFF. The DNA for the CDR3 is TGTGCCAGCATCGCCGGGACTAGACGTCTCAATGAGCAGTTCTTC.

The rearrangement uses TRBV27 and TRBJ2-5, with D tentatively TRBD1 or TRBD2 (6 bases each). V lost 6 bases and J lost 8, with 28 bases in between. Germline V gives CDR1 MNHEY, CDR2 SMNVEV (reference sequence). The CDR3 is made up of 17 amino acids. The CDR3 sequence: CASSPVRVGLGAATQYF. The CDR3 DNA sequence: TGTGCCAGCAGCCCCGTGCGCGTGGGACTGGGGGCGGCAACCCAGTACTTC.

CDR3 region: CASSRRLAGDTGELFF. In DNA form, the CDR3 reads TGTGCCAGCAGCCGCCGACTAGCGGGAGACACCGGGGAGCTGTTTTTT. The chain carries TRBV11-1 and TRBJ2-2, with 12 bases that match TRBD2. V lost 5 bases and J lost 3; bases outside the gene matches: 4. Germline V gives CDR1 SGHAT, CDR2 FQDESV (reference sequence). This CDR3 has 16 amino acids. Supplemented by reference TRBV11-1 and TRBJ2-2, the full variable domain reads EAEVAQSPRYKITEKSQAVAFWCDPISGHATLYWYRQILGQGPELLVQFQDESVVDDSQLPKDRFSAERLKGVDSTLKIQPAELGDSAMYLCASSRRLAGDTGELFFGEGSRLTVL.

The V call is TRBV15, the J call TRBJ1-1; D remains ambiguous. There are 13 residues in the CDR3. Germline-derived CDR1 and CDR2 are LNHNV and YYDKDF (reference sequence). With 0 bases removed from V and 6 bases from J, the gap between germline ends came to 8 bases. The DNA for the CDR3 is TGTGCCACCAGCAGAGATCGGCTGGCTGAAGCTTTCTTT. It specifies CATSRDRLAEAFF.

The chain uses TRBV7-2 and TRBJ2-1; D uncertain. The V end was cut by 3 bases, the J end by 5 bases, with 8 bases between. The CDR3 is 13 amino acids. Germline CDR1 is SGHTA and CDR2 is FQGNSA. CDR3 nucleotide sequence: TGTGCCAGCAGCTTTCGGTTAAACAATGAGCAGTTCTTC. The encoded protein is CASSFRLNNEQFF. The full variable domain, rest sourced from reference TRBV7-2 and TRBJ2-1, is GAGVSQSPSNKVTEKGKDVELRCDPISGHTALYWYRQSLGQGLEFLIYFQGNSAPDKSGLPSDRFSAERTGGSVSTLTIQRTQQEDSAVYLCASSFRLNNEQFFGPGTRLTVL.

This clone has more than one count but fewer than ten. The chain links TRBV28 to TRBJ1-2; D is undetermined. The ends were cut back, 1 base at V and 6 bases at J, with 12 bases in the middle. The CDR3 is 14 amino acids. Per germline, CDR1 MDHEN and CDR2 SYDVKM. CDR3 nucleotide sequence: TGTGCCAGCAGTTTATTTCGCCTACCCCATGGCTACACCTTC. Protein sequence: CASSLFRLPHGYTF.

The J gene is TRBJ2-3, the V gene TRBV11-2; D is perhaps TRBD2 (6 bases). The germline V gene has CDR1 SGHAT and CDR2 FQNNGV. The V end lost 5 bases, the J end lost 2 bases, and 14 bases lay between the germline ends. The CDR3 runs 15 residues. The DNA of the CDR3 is TGTGCCAGCAGCCCCCGGGCGGGGTCCACAGATACGCAGTATTTT. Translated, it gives CASSPRAGSTDTQYF.

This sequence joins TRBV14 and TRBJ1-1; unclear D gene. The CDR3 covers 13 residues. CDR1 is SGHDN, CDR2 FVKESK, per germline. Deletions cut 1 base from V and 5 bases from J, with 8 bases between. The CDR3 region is CASSQVRGTEAFF. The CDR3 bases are TGTGCCAGCAGCCAAGTCAGAGGAACTGAAGCTTTCTTT.

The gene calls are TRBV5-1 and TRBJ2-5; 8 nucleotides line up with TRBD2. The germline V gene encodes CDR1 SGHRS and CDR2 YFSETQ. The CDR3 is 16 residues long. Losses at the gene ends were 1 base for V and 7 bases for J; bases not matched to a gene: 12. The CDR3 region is CASSLIAGTSQGTQYF. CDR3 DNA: TGCGCCAGCAGCTTGATAGCGGGAACCTCACAGGGGACCCAGTACTTC.

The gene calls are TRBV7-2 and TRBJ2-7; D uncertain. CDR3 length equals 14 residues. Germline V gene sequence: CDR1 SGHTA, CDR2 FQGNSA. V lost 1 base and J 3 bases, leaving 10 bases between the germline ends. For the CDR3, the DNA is TGTGCCAGCAGCTTAGGGGGTCAGATCTACGAGCAGTACTTC. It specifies CASSLGGQIYEQYF.

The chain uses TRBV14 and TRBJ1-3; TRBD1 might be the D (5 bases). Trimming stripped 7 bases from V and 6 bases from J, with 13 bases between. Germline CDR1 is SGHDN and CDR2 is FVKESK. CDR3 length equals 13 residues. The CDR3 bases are TGTGCCAGCACCCGGGGGTTGGAAAACACCATATATTTT. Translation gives CASTRGLENTIYF.

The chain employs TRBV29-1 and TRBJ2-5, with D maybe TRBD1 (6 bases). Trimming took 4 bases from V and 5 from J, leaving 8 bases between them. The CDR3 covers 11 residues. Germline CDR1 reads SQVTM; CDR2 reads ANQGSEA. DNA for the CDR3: TGCAGCGTTGCAGGGGTGGAGACCCAGTACTTC. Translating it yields CSVAGVETQYF.

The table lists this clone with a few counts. The CDR3 sequence is CASSFASAGDTQYF. The CDR3 DNA reads as TGTGCCAGCAGCTTCGCTAGCGCGGGAGATACGCAGTATTTT. The chain combines TRBV7-2 with TRBJ2-3; weak D call: TRBD2 (6 bases). CDR1 is SGHTA and CDR2 is FQGNSA in the germline V gene. Trimming removed 3 bases at V and 5 bases at J, with 12 bases between. This CDR3 comprises 14 residues. Filled out from reference TRBV7-2 and TRBJ2-3, the complete variable domain reads GAGVSQSPSNKVTEKGKDVELRCDPISGHTALYWYRQSLGQGLEFLIYFQGNSAPDKSGLPSDRFSAERTGGSVSTLTIQRTQQEDSAVYLCASSFASAGDTQYFGPGTRLTVL.

CDR3 amino acids: CASSIGPTGGLEAFF. CDR3 nucleotides: TGTGCCAGTAGTATCGGGCCTACAGGAGGGCTTGAAGCTTTCTTT. The chain carries TRBV19 and TRBJ1-1; D may be TRBD1 (5 bases). This CDR3 is built from 15 residues. In germline, CDR1 is LNHDA, CDR2 SQIVND (reference sequence). Between the trimmed V and J ends, which lost 3 bases and 7 bases, there was a span of 18 bases.

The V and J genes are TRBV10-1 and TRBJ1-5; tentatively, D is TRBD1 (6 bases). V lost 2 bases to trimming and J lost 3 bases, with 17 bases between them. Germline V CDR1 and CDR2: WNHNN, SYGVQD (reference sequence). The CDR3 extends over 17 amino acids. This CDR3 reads CASSETGQIGFNQPQHF. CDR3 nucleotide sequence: TGCGCCAGCAGTGAGACTGGACAGATTGGATTCAATCAGCCCCAGCATTTT.

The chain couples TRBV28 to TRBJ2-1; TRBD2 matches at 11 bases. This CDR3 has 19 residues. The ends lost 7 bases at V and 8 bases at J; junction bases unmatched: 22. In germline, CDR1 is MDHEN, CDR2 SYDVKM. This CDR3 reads CASITSGTSGNIWKHEQFF. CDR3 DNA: TGTGCCAGCATCACATCCGGGACTAGCGGAAATATCTGGAAGCATGAGCAGTTCTTC.

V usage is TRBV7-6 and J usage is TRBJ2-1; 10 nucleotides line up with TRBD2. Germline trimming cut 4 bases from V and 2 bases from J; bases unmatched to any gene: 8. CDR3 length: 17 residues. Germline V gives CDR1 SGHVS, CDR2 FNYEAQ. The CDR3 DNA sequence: TGTGCCAGCAGCTCCGATCTAAGCGGGAGGGCCTACAATGAGCAGTTCTTC. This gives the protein CASSSDLSGRAYNEQFF.